These 32 T cell receptor beta chains came from one sample sequenced in a study of control samples from healthy donors and cancer patients. Assay used: immunoSEQ multiplex PCR; TCRdb lists only in-frame clones, some missing. Altogether approximately 150,000 clones are present, around nine tenths being singletons, with the ten largest covering over 4.5%. The sequenced material came from blood. Receptors were obtained from a man younger than 40 in good health.

This clone occurred many times. V is TRBV7-3 and J is TRBJ1-1; no definite D call. Germline-derived CDR1 and CDR2 are SGHTA and FQGTGA. The V end was cut by 3 bases, the J end by 0 bases, with 5 bases between. The CDR3 is made up of 13 amino acids. CDR3 in DNA: TGTGCCAGCAGCTTCAACATGAACACTGAAGCTTTCTTT. Amino acid sequence: CASSFNMNTEAFF.

This clone has just one count. V and J are TRBV4-3 and TRBJ1-2, with a possible D match to TRBD1 (5 bases). The germline gives CDR1 LGHNA, CDR2 YSLEER. The CDR3 has 13 amino acids. Trimming took off 1 base at V and 4 bases at J, with 7 bases between the two ends. The CDR3 reads CASSQGGGYGYTF. The CDR3 DNA follows: TGCGCCAGCAGCCAAGGGGGGGGCTATGGCTACACCTTC.

This clone came up once. The chain combines TRBV6-2 or TRBV6-3 with TRBJ2-7; 16 nucleotides line up with TRBD2. The CDR3 has 18 amino acids. After removal of 6 bases from V and 3 bases from J, the junction contained 11 bases not matched to a gene. Germline CDR1 reads MNHEY; CDR2 reads SVGEGT. CDR3 sequence reads: CASSPGLAGGRVGYEQYF. The CDR3, as DNA: TGTGCCAGCAGCCCGGGACTAGCGGGAGGGCGAGTCGGCTACGAGCAGTACTTC.

The J gene is TRBJ1-5, the V gene TRBV6-2 or TRBV6-3, with 7 positions matching TRBD1. Germline trimming cut 6 bases from V and 3 bases from J; bases unmatched to any gene: 11. Germline values: CDR1 MNHEY, CDR2 SVGEGT. The CDR3 length is 16 residues. As DNA, the CDR3 is TGTGCCAGCAGCTATAACTACAGGGGTTCCAATCAGCCCCAGCATTTT. This sequence encodes CASSYNYRGSNQPQHF.

This chain connects TRBV10-3 to TRBJ1-6; 7 positions match TRBD1. This CDR3 has 15 residues. The germline V gene has CDR1 ENHRY and CDR2 SYGVKD. J lost 6 bases, V lost 3 bases, and 5 bases had no gene match. The CDR3 DNA reads TGTGCCATCAGTGACCGGGACAGAGTTAATTCACCCCTCCACTTT. Amino acid sequence: CAISDRDRVNSPLHF.

The chain carries TRBV28 and TRBJ1-2; D remains unclear. Germline V gene lookup returns CDR1 MDHEN and CDR2 SYDVKM. V lost 2 bases, J lost 6 bases, and 16 bases lay in between. The CDR3 loop spans 15 amino acids. The CDR3 loop reads CASSLTGRRVNGYTF. The DNA of the CDR3 is TGTGCCAGCAGTTTAACCGGGCGGAGAGTTAATGGCTACACCTTC.

The J gene is TRBJ2-7, the V gene TRBV6-1; 10 nucleotides align to TRBD2. The CDR3 loop spans 19 amino acids. CDR1 is MNHNS, CDR2 SASEGT, per germline. Trimming cost V 1 base and J 4 bases; bases outside gene matches: 16. CDR3 residues: CASSEGPVVFSGRSYEQYF. DNA of the CDR3: TGTGCCAGCAGTGAAGGGCCGGTGGTCTTTAGCGGGAGGAGTTACGAGCAGTACTTC.

J is TRBJ2-5 and V is TRBV19; D uncertain. CDR1 and CDR2 from the germline V gene are LNHDA and SQIVND (reference sequence). CDR3 length equals 13 residues. Trimming pared 5 bases from V and 0 bases from J, leaving 7 bases between. CDR3 nucleotides: TGTGCCAGTAGTTTGGTGAACCAAGAGACCCAGTACTTC. Translation gives CASSLVNQETQYF.

The chain employs TRBV13 and TRBJ1-6, with D unclear. Between the trimmed V and J ends, which lost 5 bases and 8 bases, there was a span of 13 bases. There are 14 residues in the CDR3. Germline V gene lookup returns CDR1 PRHDT and CDR2 FYEKMQ (reference sequence). Here the CDR3 reads CASSLGMVDSPLHF. CDR3 in DNA: TGTGCCAGCAGCCTGGGAATGGTGGATTCACCCCTCCACTTT. The full variable domain, rest sourced from reference TRBV13 and TRBJ1-6, is AAGVIQSPRHLIKEKRETATLKCYPIPRHDTVYWYQQGPGQDPQFLISFYEKMQSDKGSIPDRFSAQQFSDYHSELNMSSLELGDSALYFCASSLGMVDSPLHFGNGTRLTVT.

The rearrangement joins TRBV6-1 to TRBJ1-5; D gene unclear. Deletions cut 2 bases from V and 3 bases from J, with 11 bases between. Germline-derived CDR1 and CDR2 are MNHNS and SASEGT. The CDR3 covers 15 residues. The CDR3 DNA is TGTGCCAGCAGTGAATGGGCAGCTTACAATCAGCCCCAGCATTTT. Translating gives CASSEWAAYNQPQHF.

V gene TRBV24-1 combines with J gene TRBJ2-1, with 10 positions matching TRBD1. CDR3 length: 16 residues. Germline V gene data show CDR1 as KGHDR and CDR2 as SFDVKD. The V gene end was trimmed by 4 bases and the J gene end by 5 bases; junction bases not matched to a gene: 7. The CDR3 is CATSDAAGTGDNEQFF. The CDR3 coding sequence is TGTGCCACCAGTGACGCCGCCGGGACAGGGGACAATGAGCAGTTCTTC.

The chain is built from TRBV19 and TRBJ2-3; D not certain. The V end was cut by 5 bases, the J end by 6 bases, with 12 bases between. This CDR3 has 13 amino acids. Per germline, CDR1 LNHDA and CDR2 SQIVND (reference sequence). The CDR3 nucleotides read TGTGCCAGTAGTCTCCCCCAGGTCGATACGCAGTATTTT. Translation gives CASSLPQVDTQYF.

The chain joins TRBV4-3 to TRBJ1-5, with 9 bases identical to TRBD1. V was pared by 4 bases and J by 7 bases, with 11 bases of the junction left unmatched. The CDR3 spans 16 residues. Germline assignment: CDR1 LGHNA and CDR2 YSLEER. The CDR3 loop is CASSPQARTGDQPQHF. For the CDR3, the DNA is TGCGCCAGCAGCCCACAGGCCAGGACAGGGGACCAGCCCCAGCATTTT.

On this clone itself: Other nucleotide sequences in the sample specify the same CDR3. The CDR3 coding sequence is TGTGCCAGCAGTGAAGCCACTGGGGTATATGGCTACACCTTC. Protein sequence: CASSEATGVYGYTF. The chain carries TRBV6-1 and TRBJ1-2, with D uncertain. Germline CDR1 and CDR2: MNHNS and SASEGT. There are 14 residues in the CDR3. V shed 0 bases and J shed 5 bases, with 10 bases lying between them.

This chain joins TRBV18 and TRBJ2-1; D possibly corresponds to TRBD1 (6 bases). V lost 3 bases to trimming and J lost 2 bases, with 14 bases between them. The CDR3 consists of 16 residues. Germline assignment: CDR1 KGHSH and CDR2 LQKENI. The CDR3 loop is CASSPSGQSPYNEQFF. The CDR3 bases are TGTGCCAGCTCACCTTCCGGACAGAGCCCCTACAATGAGCAGTTCTTC.

As to this clone: At one boundary the junction diverges from the germline segment, which might be a read error. Additional DNA sequences in this sample encode the identical CDR3. V is TRBV12-3 or TRBV12-4 and J is TRBJ2-7; no clear D. This CDR3 spans 13 amino acids. CDR3 protein: CASSSGWSYEQYF. Here the CDR3 DNA reads TGCGCCAGCTCCTCCGGTTGGTCCTACGAGCAGTACTTC.

The chain couples TRBV7-9 to TRBJ2-1; TRBD1 aligns across 7 bases. The CDR3 loop spans 18 amino acids. Trimming at V came to 5 bases and at J to 9 bases, leaving 22 bases not matched to a gene. The germline CDR1 and CDR2 sequences are SEHNR and FQNEAQ (reference sequence). The CDR3 DNA is TGTGCCAGCAGCCCACCAAGACAGGGAATGAGGCACACGGGTGAGCAGTTCTTC. Protein sequence: CASSPPRQGMRHTGEQFF. Together with reference TRBV7-9 and TRBJ2-1, the CDR3 gives the full variable domain: DTGVSQNPRHKITKRGQNVTFRCDPISEHNRLYWYRQTLGQGPEFLTYFQNEAQLEKSRLLSDRFSAERPKGSFSTLEIQRTEQGDSAMYLCASSPPRQGMRHTGEQFFGPGTRLTVL.

The chain combines TRBV18 with TRBJ1-1; weak D call: TRBD1 (6 bases). The V gene's germline CDR1 is KGHSH and CDR2 LQKENI. V shed 5 bases and J shed 5 bases, with 15 bases lying between them. The CDR3 loop spans 14 amino acids. In nucleotides, the CDR3 is TGTGCCAGCTCATCCAAGTGGGGGCGGACTGAAGCTTTCTTT. Its protein is CASSSKWGRTEAFF. The whole variable domain, remainder taken from reference TRBV18 and TRBJ1-1, is NAGVMQNPRHLVRRRGQEARLRCSPMKGHSHVYWYRQLPEEGLKFMVYLQKENIIDESGMPKERFSAEFPKEGPSILRIQQVVRGDSAAYFCASSSKWGRTEAFFGQGTRLTVV.

V usage is TRBV11-3 and J usage is TRBJ2-7; D remains ambiguous. CDR3 length equals 16 residues. Germline V gene data show CDR1 as SGHNT and CDR2 as YENEEA. V dropped 1 base and J dropped 0 bases, with 13 bases sitting between them. The CDR3 loop reads CASSLAGDVSSYEQYF. The CDR3 DNA reads TGTGCCAGCAGCTTAGCGGGTGACGTGAGCTCCTACGAGCAGTACTTC. The variable domain in full, completed from reference TRBV11-3 and TRBJ2-7, reads EAGVVQSPRYKIIEKKQPVAFWCNPISGHNTLYWYLQNLGQGPELLIRYENEEAVDDSQLPKDRFSAERLKGVDSTLKIQPAELGDSAVYLCASSLAGDVSSYEQYFGPGTRLTVT.

The chain's CDR3 is CSVLRESGEAFF. The CDR3 nucleotides read TGCAGCGTTTTGAGGGAGTCTGGTGAAGCTTTCTTT. The chain recombines TRBV29-1 with TRBJ1-1; D not resolved. This CDR3 is 12 amino acids long. The V gene's germline CDR1 is SQVTM and CDR2 ANQGSEA. Deletions cut 5 bases from V and 7 bases from J, with 14 bases between.

The gene calls are TRBV10-2 and TRBJ1-4; 8 bases fit TRBD1. The CDR3 spans 13 residues. V trimming: 6 bases; J trimming: 8 bases; junction bases outside the gene matches: 5. Germline V gene sequence: CDR1 WSHSY, CDR2 SAAADI. The CDR3 region has the DNA TGCGCCAGCAGCACAGGGGGAGTCGAAAAACTGTTTTTT. Protein sequence: CASSTGGVEKLFF.

The chain has TRBV6-5 and TRBJ2-7, with D hard to call. CDR3 length: 13 residues. In germline, CDR1 is MNHEY, CDR2 SVGAGI. The germline V and J ends were trimmed by 2 bases and 0 bases, with 5 bases remaining between them. CDR3 in amino acids: CASSYDGSYEQYF. The CDR3 nucleotides are TGTGCCAGCAGTTACGACGGCTCCTACGAGCAGTACTTC.

The V gene is TRBV9, the J gene TRBJ2-3, with TRBD2 identical over 8 bases. Germline V gives CDR1 SGDLS, CDR2 YYNGEE. Trimming took 3 bases from V and 0 from J; bases not matched to a gene: 15. This CDR3 region has 19 residues. This CDR3 is CASSEGLGRMITSTDTQYF. For the CDR3, the DNA is TGTGCCAGCAGCGAGGGACTAGGAAGAATGATAACTAGCACAGATACGCAGTATTTT. Filled out from reference TRBV9 and TRBJ2-3, the complete variable domain reads DSGVTQTPKHLITATGQRVTLRCSPRSGDLSVYWYQQSLDQGLQFLIQYYNGEERAKGNILERFSAQQFPDLHSELNLSSLELGDSALYFCASSEGLGRMITSTDTQYFGPGTRLTVL.

This clone was found many times. The genes are TRBV27 and TRBJ2-4; tentative D call: TRBD2 (6 bases). Trimming took off 3 bases at V and 8 bases at J, with 14 bases between the two ends. This CDR3 is 14 amino acids long. Germline V lookup: CDR1 MNHEY, CDR2 SMNVEV (reference sequence). CDR3 region: CASSFVGGLDIQYF. Written as DNA, the CDR3 is TGTGCCAGCAGTTTCGTCGGGGGTTTGGACATTCAGTACTTC.

Of note for this clone: Given a much more abundant clone one base away, this may be a read error. The chain recombines TRBV7-6 with TRBJ1-1, with D perhaps matching TRBD1 (6 bases). Per germline, CDR1 SGHVS and CDR2 FNYEAQ. V was trimmed by 3 bases and J by 0 bases, leaving 11 bases between them. This CDR3 is 15 amino acids long. The CDR3 coding sequence is TGTGCCAGCAGCTTCTCTCAGGGGATGAACACTGAAGCTTTCTTT. This codes for CASSFSQGMNTEAFF.

The rearrangement uses TRBV19 and TRBJ1-6; D is uncertain. The CDR3 is 12 residues long. Germline CDR1 LNHDA, CDR2 SQIVND (reference sequence). V lost 2 bases to trimming and J lost 6 bases, with 2 bases between them. As DNA, the CDR3 is TGTGCCAGTAGTATACGTAATTCACCCCTCCACTTT. It encodes CASSIRNSPLHF. Full variable domain (missing parts from reference TRBV19 and TRBJ1-6): DGGITQSPKYLFRKEGQNVTLSCEQNLNHDAMYWYRQDPGQGLRLIYYSQIVNDFQKGDIAEGYSVSREKKESFPLTVTSAQKNPTAFYLCASSIRNSPLHFGNGTRLTVT.

This chain links TRBV12-2 with TRBJ1-6; the table's D call of TRBD1 was not tested on the DNA. TRBV12-2 is an annotated pseudogene. The CDR3 is made up of 18 amino acids. The CDR3 is CASRFPDRGRSVNSPLHF. In DNA, the CDR3 is TGTGCAAGTCGCTTTCCTGACAGGGGGCGGTCGGTTAATTCACCCCTCCACTTT.

The chain links TRBV5-6 to TRBJ2-7; D uncertain. CDR1 SGHDT and CDR2 YYEEEE come from the germline V gene. V lost 0 bases to trimming and J lost 3 bases, with 7 bases between them. The CDR3 covers 13 residues. CDR3 in DNA: TGTGCCAGCAGCTTGGGGGTGAGCTACGAGCAGTACTTC. Amino acids: CASSLGVSYEQYF.

CDR3: CASRAGLETQYF. Here the CDR3 DNA reads TGTGCCAGCAGAGCGGGTTTAGAGACCCAGTACTTC. The J gene is TRBJ2-5, the V gene TRBV6-6, with D maybe TRBD2 (6 bases). Trimming cost V 6 bases and J 4 bases, with 9 bases left between them. Per the germline V gene, CDR1 is MNHNY and CDR2 is SVGAGI (reference sequence). CDR3 size: 12 residues.

This clone was counted only a few times. The J gene is TRBJ1-1, the V gene TRBV29-1; D gene uncertain. The V end lost 0 bases, the J end lost 5 bases, and 16 bases lay between the germline ends. Per germline, CDR1 SQVTM and CDR2 ANQGSEA. The CDR3 runs 15 residues. The CDR3 DNA reads as TGCAGCGTTGAAGATTTTGGCAGGAGTAGGACTGAAGCTTTCTTT. It yields the protein CSVEDFGRSRTEAFF.

The rearrangement uses TRBV11-1 and TRBJ1-6; no reliable D call. V was cut by 0 bases and J by 9 bases, with 15 bases left in between. The germline CDR1 and CDR2 sequences are SGHAT and FQDESV (reference sequence). This CDR3 has 16 residues. The chain's CDR3 is CASSLAGAATGSPLHF. The CDR3 nucleotides read TGTGCCAGCAGCTTAGCGGGCGCCGCCACGGGTTCACCCCTCCACTTT.

The chain couples TRBV14 to TRBJ2-1; D uncertain. This CDR3 has 17 amino acids. The V end was cut by 6 bases, the J end by 0 bases, with 18 bases between. In germline, CDR1 is SGHDN, CDR2 FVKESK. The CDR3, as DNA: TGTGCCAGCAGTCCTCTCCCGAATCCGAGCTCCTACAATGAGCAGTTCTTC. Translating gives CASSPLPNPSSYNEQFF.